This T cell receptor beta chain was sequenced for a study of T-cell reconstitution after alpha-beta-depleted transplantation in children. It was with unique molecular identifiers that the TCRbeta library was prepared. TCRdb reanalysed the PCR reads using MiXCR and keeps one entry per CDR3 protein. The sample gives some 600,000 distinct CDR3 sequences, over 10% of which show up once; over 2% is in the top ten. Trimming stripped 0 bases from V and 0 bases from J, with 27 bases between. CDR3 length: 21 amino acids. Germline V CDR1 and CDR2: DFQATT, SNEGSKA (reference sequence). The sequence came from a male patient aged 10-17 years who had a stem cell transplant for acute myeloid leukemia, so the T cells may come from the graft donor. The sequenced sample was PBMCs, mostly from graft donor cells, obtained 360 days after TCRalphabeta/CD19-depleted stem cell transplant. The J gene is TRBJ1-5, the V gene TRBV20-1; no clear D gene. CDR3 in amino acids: CSARDLVEADLVTYSNQPQHF. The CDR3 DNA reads TGCAGTGCTAGAGATCTTGTGGAGGCCGATCTGGTTACTTATAGCAATCAGCCCCAGCATTTT.